The clone carrying this TCR beta chain has only one observation. Its antigen is not identified. V dropped 0 bases and J dropped 2 bases, with 10 bases sitting between them. This CDR3 comprises 16 residues. Using immunoSEQ multiplex PCR, the repertoire was profiled, and TCRdb retains in-frame clones only, with some absent. This sample has 200,000 to 300,000 clones; 90% occur once, and the top ten carry around 3.1%. The record originates from a study of cytomegalovirus exposure and HLA in healthy donors. Across the whole study: The approximately 670 first-cohort repertoires and the approximately 110 validation repertoires shared the same platform, a later analysis reported.

General study results and limits: Reports indicated that the classifier achieved high specificity and sensitivity in diagnosing cytomegalovirus status.

The donors were part of the validation cohort, which consisted of more than 90 subjects and was separate from the first cohort of 600 to 850 subjects. The sample consisted of PBMCs. This receptor was obtained from a woman in her 30s in good health and CMV-seronegative. The V gene is TRBV23-1, the J gene TRBJ2-2; a weak D match, TRBD2 (5 bases). Being an ORF, TRBV23-1 has a function that is uncertain. The CDR3 DNA is TGCGCCAGCAGTCAATCCCCTAGCAGTAACACCGGGGAGCTGTTTTTT. This encodes CASSQSPSSNTGELFF.